This T cell receptor (beta chain) was identified during a study of neoadjuvant nivolumab and ipilimumab in lung cancer. Trimming took 6 bases from V and 0 from J, leaving 23 bases between them. CDR1 and CDR2 (germline): SGHAT, FQNNGV. The CDR3 has 18 residues. Libraries were prepared by immunoSEQ multiplex PCR; TCRdb keeps only in-frame clonotypes and omits some of them. There are under 7,000 clones in the sample; roughly three quarters occur only once, and about 4.5% lies in the top ten. Sample: tumor tissue, taken after neoadjuvant nivolumab, alone or with ipilimumab, at or shortly before surgery. This rearrangement joins TRBV11-2 to TRBJ1-1; D gene unclear. The TCR comes from an adult with non-small cell lung cancer. This CDR3 reads CASSAAKVGGLMNTEAFF. For the CDR3, the DNA is TGTGCCAGCAGTGCCGCAAAGGTCGGTGGACTTATGAACACTGAAGCTTTCTTT.